Described below is a single TCR beta chain sequence and its context. Its antigen is undetermined. The data belong to a study of vaccination and CD4 T cells after COVID-19. Sequence data for DNA of cultured CD4+ T cells were generated by the Oncomine TCR Beta short-read assay. TCRdb redid the calling of the PCR reads with MiXCR, one entry per CDR3 protein. The sample has around 8,200 distinct CDR3 sequences; roughly 50% are singletons. Treatment denoted: roughly nine-day PBMC culture with coronavirus spike peptide pools or control peptides (ViraFEST assay). It was before the COVID-19 pandemic (2011-2018) that the unexposed donor's CD4+ T cells were collected. Germline V CDR1 and CDR2: LGHNA, YNFKEQ. CDR3 length: 16 residues. The germline V and J ends were trimmed by 0 bases and 4 bases, with 15 bases remaining between them.

Sequencing was done on a sample of CD4+ T cells from blood, cultured in vitro. The receptor's source is a human donor in good health. The chain combines TRBV4-2 with TRBJ1-1, with D perhaps matching TRBD1 (5 bases). The CDR3 nucleotides are TGTGCCAGCAGCCAAGATTTGTACGGGGGGGGCACTGAAGCTTTCTTT. It specifies CASSQDLYGGGTEAFF.